This TCR beta chain originates from a study of shared clonotypes between healthy human individuals. Study-level information: Per donor, three plates held CD4 naive cells, three held CD4 memory, two held CD8 naive and one held CD8 memory.

The CDR3 sequence is 16 residues long. Germline assignment: CDR1 KGHSH and CDR2 LQKENI. Germline trimming cut 7 bases from V and 1 base from J; bases unmatched to any gene: 10. Measured with immunoSEQ multiplex PCR; TCRdb has only the in-frame clones, and not every one. The data contain 2 million to 2.5 million clones, around 90% of them singletons. The rearrangement joins TRBV18 to TRBJ2-1, with 7 bases that match TRBD2. The source of this sequence is a man aged 18-30 years in good health. Some clones in this sample may be carry-over from other donors' samples. Sequencing used naive CD4+ T cells from PBMCs. Regarding subset: CD45RA+ positively selected. The CDR3 is CASYGLGAKSYNEQFF. CDR3 in DNA: TGTGCCAGCTACGGACTAGGCGCGAAATCCTACAATGAGCAGTTCTTC.